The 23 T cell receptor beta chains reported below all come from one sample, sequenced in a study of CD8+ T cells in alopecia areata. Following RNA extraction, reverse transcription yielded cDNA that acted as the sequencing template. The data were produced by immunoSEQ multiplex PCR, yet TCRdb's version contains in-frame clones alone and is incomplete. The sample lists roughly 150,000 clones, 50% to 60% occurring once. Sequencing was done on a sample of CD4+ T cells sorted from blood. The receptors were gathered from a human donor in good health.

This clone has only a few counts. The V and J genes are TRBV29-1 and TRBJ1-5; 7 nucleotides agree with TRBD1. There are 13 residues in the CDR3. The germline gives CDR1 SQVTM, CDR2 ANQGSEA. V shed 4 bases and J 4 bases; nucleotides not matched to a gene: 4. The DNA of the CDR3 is TGCAGCGTTGCTCCAGGGGGGAATCAGCCCCAGCATTTT. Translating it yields CSVAPGGNQPQHF.

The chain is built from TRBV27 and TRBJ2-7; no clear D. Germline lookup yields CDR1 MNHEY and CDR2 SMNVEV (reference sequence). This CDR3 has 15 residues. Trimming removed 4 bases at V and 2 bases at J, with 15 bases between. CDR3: CASSSYQYPPYEQYF. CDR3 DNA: TGTGCCAGCAGTTCCTACCAGTATCCCCCCTACGAGCAGTACTTC.

In nucleotides, the CDR3 is TGTGCCACCAGCAGAGATGATCACAGGGGAAGCCAGCCCCAGCATTTT. Protein: CATSRDDHRGSQPQHF. The gene calls are TRBV15 and TRBJ1-5; TRBD1 matches 7 bases. The germline V gene has CDR1 LNHNV and CDR2 YYDKDF (reference sequence). The CDR3 totals 16 residues. With V trimmed by 0 bases and J by 7 bases, 9 bases remained unmatched.

The CDR3 is CASSQRPGYQETQYF. DNA for the CDR3: TGTGCCAGCAGCCAGCGGCCTGGGTACCAAGAGACCCAGTACTTC. The genes are TRBV14 and TRBJ2-5; D unclear. V was pared by 3 bases and J by 0 bases, with 11 bases between. This CDR3 spans 15 amino acids. Germline V lookup: CDR1 SGHDN, CDR2 FVKESK.

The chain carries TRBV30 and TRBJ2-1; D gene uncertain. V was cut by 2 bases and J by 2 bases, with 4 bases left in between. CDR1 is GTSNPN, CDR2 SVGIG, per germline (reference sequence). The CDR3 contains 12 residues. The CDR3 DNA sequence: TGTGCCTGGAGTTACGCCTACAATGAGCAGTTCTTC. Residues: CAWSYAYNEQFF. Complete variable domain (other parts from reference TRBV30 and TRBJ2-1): SQTIHQWPATLVQPVGSPLSLECTVEGTSNPNLYWYRQAAGRGLQLLFYSVGIGQISSEVPQNLSASRPQDRQFILSSKKLLLSDSGFYLCAWSYAYNEQFFGPGTRLTVL.

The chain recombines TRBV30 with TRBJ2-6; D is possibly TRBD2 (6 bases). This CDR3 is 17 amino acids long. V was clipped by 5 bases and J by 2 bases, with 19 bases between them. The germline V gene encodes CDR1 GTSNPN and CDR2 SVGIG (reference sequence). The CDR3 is CAWARPPGLAGANVLTF. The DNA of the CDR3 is TGTGCCTGGGCCCGGCCGCCGGGACTGGCTGGGGCCAACGTCCTGACTTTC.

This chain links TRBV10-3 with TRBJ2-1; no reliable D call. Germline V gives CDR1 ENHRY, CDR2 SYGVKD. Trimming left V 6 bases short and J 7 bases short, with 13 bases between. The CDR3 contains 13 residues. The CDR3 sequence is CAIRTPSVNEQFF. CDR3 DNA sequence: TGTGCCATCAGGACCCCATCAGTGAATGAGCAGTTCTTC.

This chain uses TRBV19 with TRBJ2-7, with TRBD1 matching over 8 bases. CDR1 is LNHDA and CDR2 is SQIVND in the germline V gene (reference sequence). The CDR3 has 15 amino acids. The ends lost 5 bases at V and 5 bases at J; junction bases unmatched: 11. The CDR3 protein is CASSLSQDRVHEQYF. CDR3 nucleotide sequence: TGTGCCAGTAGTCTTTCCCAGGACAGGGTCCACGAGCAGTACTTC.

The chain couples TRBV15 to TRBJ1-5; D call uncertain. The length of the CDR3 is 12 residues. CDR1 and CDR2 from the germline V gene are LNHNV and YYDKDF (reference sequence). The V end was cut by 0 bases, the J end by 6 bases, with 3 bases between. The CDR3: CATSRDFQPQHF. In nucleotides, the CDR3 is TGTGCCACCAGCAGAGATTTTCAGCCCCAGCATTTT.

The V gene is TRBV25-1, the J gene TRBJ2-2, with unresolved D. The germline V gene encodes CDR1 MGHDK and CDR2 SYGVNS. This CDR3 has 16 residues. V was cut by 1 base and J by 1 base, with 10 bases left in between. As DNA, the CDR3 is TGTGCCAGCAGTGAATCTCGCCCGGGGAACACCGGGGAGCTGTTTTTT. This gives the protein CASSESRPGNTGELFF.

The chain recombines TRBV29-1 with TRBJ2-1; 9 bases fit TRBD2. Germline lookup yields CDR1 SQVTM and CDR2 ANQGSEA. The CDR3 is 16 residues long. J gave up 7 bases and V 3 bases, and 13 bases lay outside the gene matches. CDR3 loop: CSVDQPGGRARNEQFF. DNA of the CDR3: TGCAGCGTTGACCAGCCTGGCGGGAGGGCGAGGAATGAGCAGTTCTTC.

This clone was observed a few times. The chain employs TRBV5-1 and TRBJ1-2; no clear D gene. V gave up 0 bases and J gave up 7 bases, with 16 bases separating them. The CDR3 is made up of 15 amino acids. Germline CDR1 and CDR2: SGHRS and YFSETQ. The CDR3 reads CASSLASTSPVGYTF. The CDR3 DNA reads TGCGCCAGCAGCTTGGCCTCTACCAGTCCCGTTGGCTACACCTTC.

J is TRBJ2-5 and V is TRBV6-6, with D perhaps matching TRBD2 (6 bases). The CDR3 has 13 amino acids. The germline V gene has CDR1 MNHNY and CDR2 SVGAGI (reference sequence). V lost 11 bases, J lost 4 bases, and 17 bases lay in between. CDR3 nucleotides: TGTGCCGCGGGGAGGTGGGCCAGAGAGACCCAGTACTTC. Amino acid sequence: CAAGRWARETQYF.

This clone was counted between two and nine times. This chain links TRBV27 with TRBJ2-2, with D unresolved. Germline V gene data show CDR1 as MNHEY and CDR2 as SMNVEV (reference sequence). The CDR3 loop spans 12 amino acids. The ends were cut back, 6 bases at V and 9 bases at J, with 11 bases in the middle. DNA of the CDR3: TGTGCCAGCAGGTCAAAGTTCTGGGAGCTGTTTTTT. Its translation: CASRSKFWELFF.

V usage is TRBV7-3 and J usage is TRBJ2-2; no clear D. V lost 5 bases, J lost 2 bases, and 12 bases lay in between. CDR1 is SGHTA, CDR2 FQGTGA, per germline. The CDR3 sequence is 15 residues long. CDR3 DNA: TGTGCCAGCAGCCAAACCGGCAGAAACACCGGGGAGCTGTTTTTT. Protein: CASSQTGRNTGELFF.

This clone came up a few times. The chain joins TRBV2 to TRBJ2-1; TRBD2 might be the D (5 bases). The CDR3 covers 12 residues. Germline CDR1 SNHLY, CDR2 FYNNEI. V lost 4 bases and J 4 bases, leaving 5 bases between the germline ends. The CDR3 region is CASSGTYNEQFF. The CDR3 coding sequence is TGTGCCAGCAGTGGGACTTACAATGAGCAGTTCTTC. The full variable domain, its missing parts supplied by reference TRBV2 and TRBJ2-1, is EPEVTQTPSHQVTQMGQEVILRCVPISNHLYFYWYRQILGQKVEFLVSFYNNEISEKSEIFDDQFSVERPDGSNFTLKIRSTKLEDSAMYFCASSGTYNEQFFGPGTRLTVL.

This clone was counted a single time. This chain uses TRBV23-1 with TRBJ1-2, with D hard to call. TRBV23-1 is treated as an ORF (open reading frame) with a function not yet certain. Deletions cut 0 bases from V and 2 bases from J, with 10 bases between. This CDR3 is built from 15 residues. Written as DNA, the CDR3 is TGCGCCAGCAGTCAATCGTGTCAGCTAAACTATGGCTACACCTTC. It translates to CASSQSCQLNYGYTF.

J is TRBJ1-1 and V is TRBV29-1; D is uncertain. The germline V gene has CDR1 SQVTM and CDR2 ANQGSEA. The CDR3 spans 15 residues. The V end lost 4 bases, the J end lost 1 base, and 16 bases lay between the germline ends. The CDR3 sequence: CSVVPRSGRNTEAFF. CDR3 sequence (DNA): TGCAGCGTTGTTCCCAGGAGTGGTCGGAACACTGAAGCTTTCTTT.

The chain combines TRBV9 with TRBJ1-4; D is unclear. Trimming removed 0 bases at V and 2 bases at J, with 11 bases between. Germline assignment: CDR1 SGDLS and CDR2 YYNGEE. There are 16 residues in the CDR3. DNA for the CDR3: TGTGCCAGCAGCGTAGTTCGGGTTGTGACTAATGAAAAACTGTTTTTT. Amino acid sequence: CASSVVRVVTNEKLFF.

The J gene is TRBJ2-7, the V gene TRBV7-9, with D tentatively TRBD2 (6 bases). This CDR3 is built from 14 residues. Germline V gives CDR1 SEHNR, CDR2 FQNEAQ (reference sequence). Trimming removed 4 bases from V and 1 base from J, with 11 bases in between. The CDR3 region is CASSYTGGSYEQYF. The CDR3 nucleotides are TGTGCCAGCAGCTACACCGGGGGATCCTACGAGCAGTACTTC.

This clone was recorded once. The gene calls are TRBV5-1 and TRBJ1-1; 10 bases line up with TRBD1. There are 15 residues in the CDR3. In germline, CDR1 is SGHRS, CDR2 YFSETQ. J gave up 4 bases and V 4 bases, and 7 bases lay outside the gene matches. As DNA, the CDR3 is TGCGCCAGCAGCGCGACCGGGACAGGGGCCACTGAAGCTTTCTTT. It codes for CASSATGTGATEAFF.

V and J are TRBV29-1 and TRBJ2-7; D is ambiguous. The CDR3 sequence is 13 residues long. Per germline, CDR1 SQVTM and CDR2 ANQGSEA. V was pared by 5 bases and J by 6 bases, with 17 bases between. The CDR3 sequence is CSVKHSLSTEQYF. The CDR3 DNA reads TGCAGCGTTAAACACAGTCTCTCAACCGAGCAGTACTTC.

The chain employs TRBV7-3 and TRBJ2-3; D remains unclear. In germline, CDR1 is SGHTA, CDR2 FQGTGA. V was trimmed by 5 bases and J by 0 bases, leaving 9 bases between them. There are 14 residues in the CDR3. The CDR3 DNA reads TGTGCCAGCAGCGCCCTACCTAGCACAGATACGCAGTATTTT. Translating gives CASSALPSTDTQYF.